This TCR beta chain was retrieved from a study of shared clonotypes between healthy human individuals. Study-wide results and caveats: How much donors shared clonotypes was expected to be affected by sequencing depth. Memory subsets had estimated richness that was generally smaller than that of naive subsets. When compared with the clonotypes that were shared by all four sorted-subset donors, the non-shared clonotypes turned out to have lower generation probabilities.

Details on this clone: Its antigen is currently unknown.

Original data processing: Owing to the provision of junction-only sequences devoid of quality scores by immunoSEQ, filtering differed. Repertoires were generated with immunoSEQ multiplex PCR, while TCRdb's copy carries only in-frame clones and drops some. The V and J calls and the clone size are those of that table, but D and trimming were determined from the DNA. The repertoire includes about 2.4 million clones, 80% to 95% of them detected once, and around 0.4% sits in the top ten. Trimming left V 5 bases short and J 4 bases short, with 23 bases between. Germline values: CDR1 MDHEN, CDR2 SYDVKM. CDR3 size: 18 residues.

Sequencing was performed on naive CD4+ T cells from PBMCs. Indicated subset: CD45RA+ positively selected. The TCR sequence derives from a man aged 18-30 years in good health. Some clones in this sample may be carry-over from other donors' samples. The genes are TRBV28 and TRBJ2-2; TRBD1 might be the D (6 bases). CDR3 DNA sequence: TGTGCCAGCAGTAGCAACCCGGACAGCTGGGGTTCCACCGGGGAGCTGTTTTTT. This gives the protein CASSSNPDSWGSTGELFF.